The rows below give T cell receptor beta chains drawn from one sample of a study of CD8+CD57+ T cells in acquired aplastic anemia. MiXCR, run by TCRdb on the reads, gives a single entry per CDR3 protein. This table holds 200,000 or so distinct CDR3 sequences, around 47% found once. The sample was sorted CD4+, CD8+, or CD8+CD57+ T cells (not recorded which) from PBMCs. The receptors were gathered from a human donor with aplastic anemia. Both conserved end residues are part of each CDR3. The D gene is left open where the match is weak.

V	J	D	CDR3
TRBV24-1	TRBJ2-2	.	CAVSRGTGSGELFF
TRBV5-1	TRBJ1-4	.	CASSPTDIATNEKLFF
TRBV2	TRBJ2-6	TRBD2	CASRGEAGANVLTF
TRBV19	TRBJ1-6	TRBD1	CASSRDRDSPLHF
TRBV9	TRBJ2-7	TRBD2	CASSFGTSGSEQYF
TRBV7-8	TRBJ1-5	.	CASSAKPGASNQPQHF
TRBV5-4	TRBJ2-3	.	CASSLGKGPSSTDTQYF
TRBV5-1	TRBJ1-1	TRBD1	CASSLEAGGYTEAFF
TRBV10-1	TRBJ1-5	.	CASSESDPGGNQPQHF
TRBV9	TRBJ2-1	.	CASSAQLGSYNEQFF
TRBV19	TRBJ1-1	.	CASSIASRPAPEAFF
TRBV12-3/TRBV12-4	TRBJ1-5	TRBD1	CASRTGVKQPQHF
TRBV20-1	TRBJ2-7	.	CSAQIGLTSYEQYF
TRBV5-8	TRBJ1-2	TRBD1	CASSHFSTGDYGYTF
TRBV20-1	TRBJ1-2	.	CSARDHSLEFLHGYTF
TRBV20-1	TRBJ2-7	.	CSARAGYEQYF
TRBV19	TRBJ2-7	TRBD1	CASRPGDRVYEQYF
TRBV24-1	TRBJ2-7	.	CATSEATRELPSYEQYF
TRBV7-2	TRBJ1-2	.	CASSTSGVGGYTF
TRBV19	TRBJ2-5	.	CASGDSLRGETQYF
TRBV20-1	TRBJ2-1	.	CSANEGPPNEQFF
TRBV25-1	TRBJ1-1	TRBD1	CASSRTGDDTEAFF
TRBV24-1	TRBJ2-3	.	CATSDQGSDTQYF
TRBV4-1	TRBJ2-3	.	CASSQIQGTDTQYF
TRBV27	TRBJ2-1	.	CASSLSGNEQFF
TRBV27	TRBJ1-1	.	CASSPRGTWTEAFF
TRBV24-1	TRBJ1-4	TRBD1	CATSDPGQGEEKLFF
TRBV27	TRBJ2-7	.	CASAGSSYEQYF
TRBV7-9	TRBJ1-2	TRBD1	CASSWNRDRGKDGYTF
TRBV20-1	TRBJ1-4	.	CSARDSLREKLFF
TRBV6-1	TRBJ2-1	.	CASRGSGAWEQFF
TRBV27	TRBJ2-7	TRBD1	CASSLGQRYEQYF
TRBV6-5	TRBJ1-4	.	CASSRVVGEKLFF
TRBV20-1	TRBJ1-4	TRBD1	CSASWDRVPNEKLFF
TRBV7-8	TRBJ1-2	.	CASSPRGRNYGYTF
TRBV7-3	TRBJ2-1	.	CASSWVVGNEQFF
TRBV7-9	TRBJ1-1	TRBD1	CASSPPRDRGLTEAFF
TRBV25-1	TRBJ1-2	TRBD1	CASSDGTAYGYAF
TRBV15	TRBJ2-1	.	CATSPRAGPYNEQFF
TRBV10-3	TRBJ1-2	TRBD1	CAISAPRGTGGYTF
TRBV7-9	TRBJ1-2	.	CASSSGQGQGGYTF
TRBV20-1	TRBJ2-3	.	CSAIQSDTSTDTQYF
TRBV5-4	TRBJ1-2	.	CASSLAHGYTF
TRBV19	TRBJ2-6	.	CASREGGSGANVLTF
TRBV4-3	TRBJ2-1	.	CASSQSLGARSYNEQFF